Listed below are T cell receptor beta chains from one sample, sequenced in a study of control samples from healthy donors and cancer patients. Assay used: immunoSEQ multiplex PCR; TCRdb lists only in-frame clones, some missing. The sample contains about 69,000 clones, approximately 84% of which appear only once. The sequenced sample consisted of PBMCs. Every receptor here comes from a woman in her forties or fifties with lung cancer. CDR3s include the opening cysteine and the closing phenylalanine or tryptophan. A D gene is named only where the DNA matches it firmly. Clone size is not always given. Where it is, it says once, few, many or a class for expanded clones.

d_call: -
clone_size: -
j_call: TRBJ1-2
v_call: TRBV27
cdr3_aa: CASSPSVGTGSDTF
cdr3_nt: -

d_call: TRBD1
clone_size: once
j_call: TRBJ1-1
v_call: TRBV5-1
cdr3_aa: CASSFTGGLTEAFF
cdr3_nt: TGCGCCAGCAGCTTCACAGGGGGCCTCACTGAAGCTTTCTTT

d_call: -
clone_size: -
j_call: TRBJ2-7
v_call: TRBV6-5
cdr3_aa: CASRTADEQYF
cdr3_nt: TGTGCCAGCAGAACGGCAGACGAGCAGTACTTC

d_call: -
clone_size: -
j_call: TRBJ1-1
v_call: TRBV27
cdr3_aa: CASSSYRTVNTEAFF
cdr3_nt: TGTGCCAGCAGTTCCTACAGGACCGTGAACACTGAAGCTTTCTTT

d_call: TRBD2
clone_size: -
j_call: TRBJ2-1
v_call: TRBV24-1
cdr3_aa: CATSLAGGVNEQFF
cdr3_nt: TGTGCCACCAGTCTGGCGGGGGGGGTTAATGAGCAGTTCTTC

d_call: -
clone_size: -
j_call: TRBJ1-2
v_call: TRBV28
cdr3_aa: CASSMRTYGYTF
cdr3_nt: TGTGCCAGCAGTATGAGAACCTATGGCTACACCTTC

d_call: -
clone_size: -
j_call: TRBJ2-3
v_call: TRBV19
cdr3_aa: CASTSLTGSTDTQYF
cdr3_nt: TGTGCCAGTACCAGCCTTACAGGGAGCACAGATACGCAGTATTTT

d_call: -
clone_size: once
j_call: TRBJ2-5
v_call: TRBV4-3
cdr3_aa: CASSRGFETQYF
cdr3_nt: TGCGCCAGCAGTCGGGGTTTCGAGACCCAGTACTTC

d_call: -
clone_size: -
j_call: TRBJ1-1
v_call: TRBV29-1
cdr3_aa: CSVVTGYGTEAFF
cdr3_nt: TGCAGCGTTGTCACGGGGTATGGCACTGAAGCTTTCTTT

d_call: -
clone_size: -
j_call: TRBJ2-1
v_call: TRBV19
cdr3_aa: CASSMKTWNEQFF
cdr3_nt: TGTGCCAGTAGTATGAAGACTTGGAATGAGCAGTTCTTC

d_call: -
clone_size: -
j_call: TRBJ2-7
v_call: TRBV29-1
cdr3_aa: CSVDGDSPYEQYF
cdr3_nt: TGCAGCGTTGATGGGGACTCACCCTACGAGCAGTACTTC

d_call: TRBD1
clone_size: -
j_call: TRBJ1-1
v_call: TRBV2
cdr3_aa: CASSEAGGTEAFF
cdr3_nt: TGTGCCAGCAGTGAGGCAGGGGGCACTGAAGCTTTCTTT

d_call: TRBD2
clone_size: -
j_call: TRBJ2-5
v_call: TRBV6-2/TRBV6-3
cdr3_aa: CASSYALAGGKETQYF
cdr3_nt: TGTGCCAGCAGTTACGCGCTAGCGGGGGGAAAAGAGACCCAGTACTTC

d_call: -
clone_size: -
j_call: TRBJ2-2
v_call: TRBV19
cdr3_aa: CASTSRNTGELFF
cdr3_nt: TGTGCCAGTACCTCCCGAAACACCGGGGAGCTGTTTTTT

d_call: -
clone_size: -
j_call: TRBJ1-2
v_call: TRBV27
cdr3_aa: CASLSNTNNYGYTF
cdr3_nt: TGTGCCAGCTTGAGCAACACAAATAACTATGGCTACACCTTC

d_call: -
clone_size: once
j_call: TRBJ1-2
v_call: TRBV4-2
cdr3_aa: CASSQEFSLQRVNGYTF
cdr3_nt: TGTGCCAGCAGCCAAGAGTTCTCGCTTCAAAGAGTAAATGGCTACACCTTC

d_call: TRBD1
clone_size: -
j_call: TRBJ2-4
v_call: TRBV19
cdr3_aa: CASSMYATGDYIQYF
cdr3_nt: TGTGCCAGTAGTATGTACGCGACAGGGGATTACATTCAGTACTTC

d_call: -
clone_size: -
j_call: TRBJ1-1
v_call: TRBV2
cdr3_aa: CASRAGGFRGNTEAFF
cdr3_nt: TGTGCCAGCAGGGCCGGAGGGTTCAGAGGGAACACTGAAGCTTTCTTT

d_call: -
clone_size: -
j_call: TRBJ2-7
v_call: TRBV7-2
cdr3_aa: CASSSKAGTYEQYF
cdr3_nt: TGTGCCAGCAGCTCTAAAGCGGGTACCTACGAGCAGTACTTC

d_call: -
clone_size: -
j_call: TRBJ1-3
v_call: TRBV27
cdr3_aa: CASSAGPPFSGNTIYF
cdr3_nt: TGTGCCAGCAGTGCGGGACCTCCGTTCTCTGGAAACACCATATATTTT

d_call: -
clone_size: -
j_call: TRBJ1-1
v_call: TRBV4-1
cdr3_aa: CASSEVGEITEAFF
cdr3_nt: TGCGCCAGCAGCGAAGTGGGGGAAATCACTGAAGCTTTCTTT

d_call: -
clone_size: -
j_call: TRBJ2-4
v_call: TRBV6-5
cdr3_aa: CASRGSGDIQYF
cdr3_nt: TGTGCCAGCAGAGGATCCGGGGACATTCAGTACTTC

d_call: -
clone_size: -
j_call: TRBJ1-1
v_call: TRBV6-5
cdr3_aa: CASSYSTGTNTEAFF
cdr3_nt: TGTGCCAGCAGTTACTCCACGGGGACGAACACTGAAGCTTTCTTT

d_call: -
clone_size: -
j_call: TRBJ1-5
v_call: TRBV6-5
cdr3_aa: CASSYGQGSNQPQHF
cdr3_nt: TGTGCCAGCAGTTACGGGCAGGGTAGCAATCAGCCCCAGCATTTT

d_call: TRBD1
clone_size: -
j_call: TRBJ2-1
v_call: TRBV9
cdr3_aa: CASSNRGYEQFF
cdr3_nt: TGTGCCAGCAGCAACAGGGGCTATGAGCAGTTCTTC

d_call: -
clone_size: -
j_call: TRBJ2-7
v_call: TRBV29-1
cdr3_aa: CSVEAGYEQYF
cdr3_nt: TGCAGCGTTGAGGCAGGGTACGAGCAGTACTTC

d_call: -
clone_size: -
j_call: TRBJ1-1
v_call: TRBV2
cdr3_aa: CASSLMNTEAFF
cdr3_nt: TGTGCCAGCTCGCTCATGAACACTGAAGCTTTCTTT

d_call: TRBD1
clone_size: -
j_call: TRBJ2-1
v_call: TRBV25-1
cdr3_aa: CASSEVRDRGINEQFF
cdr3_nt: TGTGCCAGCAGTGAAGTGAGGGACAGGGGTATCAATGAGCAGTTCTTC

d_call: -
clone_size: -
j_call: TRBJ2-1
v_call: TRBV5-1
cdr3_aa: CASSSGPWDEQFF
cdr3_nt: TGCGCCAGCAGCTCCGGGCCCTGGGATGAGCAGTTCTTC

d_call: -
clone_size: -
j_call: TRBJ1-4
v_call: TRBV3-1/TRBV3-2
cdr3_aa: CASSQASKGEKLFF
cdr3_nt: TGTGCCAGCAGCCAAGCCTCTAAGGGGGAAAAACTGTTTTTT

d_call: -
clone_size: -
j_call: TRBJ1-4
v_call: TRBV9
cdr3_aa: CASSATGNPREKLFF
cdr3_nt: TGTGCCAGCAGCGCCACAGGGAATCCTCGGGAAAAACTGTTTTTT

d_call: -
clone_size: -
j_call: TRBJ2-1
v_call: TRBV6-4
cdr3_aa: CASSEGHPSREQFF
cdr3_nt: TGTGCCAGCAGTGAAGGACACCCTAGTCGGGAGCAGTTCTTC

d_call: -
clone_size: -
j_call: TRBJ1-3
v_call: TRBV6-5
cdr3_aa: CASSSKKWSNGNTIYF
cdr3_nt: TGTGCCAGCAGTTCCAAGAAGTGGAGCAATGGAAACACCATATATTTT

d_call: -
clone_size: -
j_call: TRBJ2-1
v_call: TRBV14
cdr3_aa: CASSRDRGSEQFF
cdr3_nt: TGTGCCAGCAGCCGAGACAGAGGGAGTGAGCAGTTCTTC

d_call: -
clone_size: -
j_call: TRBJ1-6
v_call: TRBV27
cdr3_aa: CASREGGAGNSPLHF
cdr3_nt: TGTGCCAGCAGAGAGGGGGGCGCCGGGAATTCACCCCTCCACTTT

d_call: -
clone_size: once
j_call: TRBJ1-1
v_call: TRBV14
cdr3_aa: CASSQASEAFF
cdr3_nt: TGTGCCAGCAGCCAAGCCTCTGAAGCTTTCTTT

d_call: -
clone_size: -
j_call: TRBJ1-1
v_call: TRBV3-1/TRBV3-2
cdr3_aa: CASSQDSNLGGTEAFF
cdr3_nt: TGTGCCAGCAGCCAAGATAGCAATCTAGGGGGCACTGAAGCTTTCTTT

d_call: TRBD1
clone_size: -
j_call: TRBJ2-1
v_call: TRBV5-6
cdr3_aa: CASSLRDRGNEQFF
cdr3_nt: TGTGCCAGCAGCTTACGGGACAGGGGCAATGAGCAGTTCTTC

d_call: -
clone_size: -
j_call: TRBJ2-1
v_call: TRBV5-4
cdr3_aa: CASSLGGAVYNEQFF
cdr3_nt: TGTGCCAGCAGCTTGGGGGGGGCCGTCTACAATGAGCAGTTCTTC

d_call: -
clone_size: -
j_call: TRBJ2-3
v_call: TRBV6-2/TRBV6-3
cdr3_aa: CASSTQSGLYGPTDTQYF
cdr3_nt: TGTGCCAGCAGTACTCAATCGGGCCTTTATGGACCTACAGATACGCAGTATTTT

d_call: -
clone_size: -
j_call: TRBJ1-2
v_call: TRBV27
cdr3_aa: CASSLGGSGYTF
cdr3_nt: TGTGCCAGCAGTTTAGGGGGGAGTGGCTACACCTTC

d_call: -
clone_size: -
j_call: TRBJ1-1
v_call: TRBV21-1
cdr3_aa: CASSEKTGKDTEAFF
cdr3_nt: TGTGCCAGCAGCGAAAAAACAGGGAAGGACACTGAAGCTTTCTTT

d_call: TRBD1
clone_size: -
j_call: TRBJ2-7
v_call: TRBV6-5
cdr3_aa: CASTRTGTDEQYF
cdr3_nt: TGTGCCAGCACCAGGACAGGGACGGACGAGCAGTACTTC

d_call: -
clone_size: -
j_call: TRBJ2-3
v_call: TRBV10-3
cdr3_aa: CAISESTGGGGGDTQYF
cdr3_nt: TGTGCCATCAGTGAGTCGACGGGGGGAGGGGGTGGAGATACGCAGTATTTT

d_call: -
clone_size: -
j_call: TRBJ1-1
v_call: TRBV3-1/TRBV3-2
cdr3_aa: CASSQKTSEPQVMNTEAFF
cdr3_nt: TGTGCCAGCAGCCAAAAGACTAGTGAGCCTCAGGTTATGAACACTGAAGCTTTCTTT

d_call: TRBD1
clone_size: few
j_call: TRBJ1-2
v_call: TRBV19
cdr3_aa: CASSRDRGDGYTF
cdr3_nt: TGTGCCAGTAGTAGGGACAGGGGCGATGGCTACACCTTC

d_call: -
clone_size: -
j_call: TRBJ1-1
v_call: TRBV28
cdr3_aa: CASSLTAERTEAFF
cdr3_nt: TGTGCCAGCAGTTTGACGGCCGAAAGGACTGAAGCTTTCTTT